The rows below give T cell receptor beta chains drawn from one sample of a study of T-cell memory formation after mild COVID-19. From the 5' RACE reads, TCRdb called clonotypes with MiXCR, one entry per CDR3 protein. This table holds around 530,000 distinct CDR3 sequences, roughly 21% found once. Material for sequencing was PBMCs or a T cell subset sorted from them (not recorded which). Source of these receptors: an adult woman who had mild COVID-19 (a few samples of this study predate the infection). Cell type and time point are not known. Each CDR3 is given with its conserved first and last residue. A D gene is named only where the DNA matches it firmly. Some rows have no size entry. The others give once, few or many, or a class for an expanded clone.

clone_size	d_call	j_call	v_call	cdr3_nt	cdr3_aa
-	TRBD2	TRBJ2-3	TRBV10-3	TGTGCCATCAGCGCCTCTAGCGGGGGTCCAGATACGCAGTATTTT	CAISASSGGPDTQYF
-	TRBD1	TRBJ2-7	TRBV27	TGTGCCAGCAAAGTAATGGCCCGGGACAGGAGCTCCTACGAGCAGTACTTC	CASKVMARDRSSYEQYF
-	-	TRBJ1-5	TRBV24-1	TGTGCCACCAGTCGTGGGGATCAGCCCCAGCATTTT	CATSRGDQPQHF
-	-	TRBJ1-1	TRBV7-8	TGTGCCAGCAGCTCCGTCCCGGGGGGCCAAGAAGCTTTCTTT	CASSSVPGGQEAFF
-	-	TRBJ1-5	TRBV5-5	TGTGCAAGCAGCTTGTACCCGACAGAGGTTAATCAGCCCCAGCATTTT	CASSLYPTEVNQPQHF
-	-	TRBJ1-1	TRBV5-1	TGCGCCAGCACCCTCTCGGGGGTGAACACTGAAGCTTTCTTT	CASTLSGVNTEAFF
-	-	TRBJ1-6	TRBV27	TGTGCCAGCAGCTCTAGACCCTGGAGCAGGGGCGACTCACCCCTCCACTTT	CASSSRPWSRGDSPLHF
-	TRBD1	TRBJ1-6	TRBV6-2/TRBV6-3	TGTGCCAGCAGTTACTCCGGACAGGGACCCTCACCCCTCCACTTT	CASSYSGQGPSPLHF
many	-	TRBJ2-3	TRBV5-1	TGCGCCAGCAGCTTGGTTACCCCCACAGATACGCAGTATTTT	CASSLVTPTDTQYF
-	-	TRBJ2-7	TRBV18	TGTGCCAGCTCACCGGCCTACAGTTTATCCTACGAGCAGTACTTC	CASSPAYSLSYEQYF
-	-	TRBJ2-5	TRBV5-1	TGCGCCAGCAGCTTACGTCCCCAAGAGACCCAGTACTTC	CASSLRPQETQYF
-	TRBD2	TRBJ2-2	TRBV7-2	TGTGCCGGTAGAGGACTAGCCTCCGGGGAGCTGTTTTTT	CAGRGLASGELFF
few	-	TRBJ1-1	TRBV6-5	TGTGCCAGCAGTTACTCTGGCGCCTGGGACACTGAAGCTTTCTTT	CASSYSGAWDTEAFF
few	TRBD2	TRBJ2-2	TRBV9	TGTGCCAGCAGCTCCGCAACGAGCGGGGCATTGAACACCGGGGAGCTGTTTTTT	CASSSATSGALNTGELFF
-	TRBD2	TRBJ2-5	TRBV12-3/TRBV12-4	TGTGCCAGCAAACTAGCGGGGAGACAAGAGACCCAGTACTTC	CASKLAGRQETQYF
-	TRBD1	TRBJ2-7	TRBV6-2/TRBV6-3	TGTGCCAGCAGTAAAGACAGGGTGACCTACGAGCAGTACTTC	CASSKDRVTYEQYF
few	-	TRBJ2-1	TRBV12-3/TRBV12-4	TGTGCCAGTGCCGAAAATTCCTACAATGAGCAGTTCTTC	CASAENSYNEQFF
few	-	TRBJ2-7	TRBV27	TGTGCCAGCAGTCATAAACGCTACTACGAGCAGTACTTC	CASSHKRYYEQYF
-	-	TRBJ1-2	TRBV29-1	TGCAGCGTTGGGGCCTCGGGGGGAGGCTACACCTTC	CSVGASGGGYTF
-	-	TRBJ2-4	TRBV5-1	TGCGCCAGCAGCTTGGAAGGAGGGCGAGCCAAAAACATTCAGTACTTC	CASSLEGGRAKNIQYF